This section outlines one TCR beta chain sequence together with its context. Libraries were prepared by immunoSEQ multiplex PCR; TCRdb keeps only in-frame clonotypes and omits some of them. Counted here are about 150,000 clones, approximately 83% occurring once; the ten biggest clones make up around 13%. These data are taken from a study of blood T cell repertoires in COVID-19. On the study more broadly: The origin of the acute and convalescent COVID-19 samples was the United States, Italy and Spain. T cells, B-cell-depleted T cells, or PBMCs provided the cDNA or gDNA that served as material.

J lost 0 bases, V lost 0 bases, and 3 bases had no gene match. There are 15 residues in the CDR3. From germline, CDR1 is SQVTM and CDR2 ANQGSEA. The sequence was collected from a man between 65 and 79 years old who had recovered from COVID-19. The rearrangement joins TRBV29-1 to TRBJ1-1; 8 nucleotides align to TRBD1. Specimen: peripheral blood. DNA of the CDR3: TGCAGCGTTGAAGATCAGACAGGGGTGAACACTGAAGCTTTCTTT. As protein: CSVEDQTGVNTEAFF.